The subject of this entry is one T cell receptor (beta chain). Its antigen is undetermined. With 60 Vbeta and 13 Jbeta primers, the PCR was carried out. The table came from immunoSEQ multiplex PCR; TCRdb's copy has only in-frame clones and leaves some out. The data hold about 150,000 clones, with about three quarters observed a single time. The CDR3 loop spans 14 amino acids. The V gene's germline CDR1 is SGHTA and CDR2 FQGTGA. The V and J ends lost 5 bases and 8 bases, in that order; junction bases with no gene match: 7. Whereas donors were nominally healthy upon sampling, unrecorded immune exposures were probable. This sample is part of a study of cytomegalovirus exposure and HLA in healthy donors. Study findings and constraints: In a later analysis, HLA-associated TCR beta chains were more clonally expanded than equally common others. Usually a TCR sequence was rare, but some public TCRs were found in many donors.

Sequences were obtained from PBMCs. The receptor was isolated from a woman aged 40 to 50 in good health and CMV-seropositive. The rearrangement links TRBV7-3 to TRBJ2-1; 9 bases are shared with TRBD2. The CDR3 region is CASSPSGGLYEQFF. In nucleotides, the CDR3 is TGTGCCAGCAGCCCCAGCGGGGGGCTTTATGAGCAGTTCTTC. Looking up the rest from reference TRBV7-3 and TRBJ2-1 gives the full variable domain: GAGVSQTPSNKVTEKGKYVELRCDPISGHTALYWYRQSLGQGPEFLIYFQGTGAADDSGLPNDRFFAVRPEGSVSTLKIQRTERGDSAVYLCASSPSGGLYEQFFGPGTRLTVL.